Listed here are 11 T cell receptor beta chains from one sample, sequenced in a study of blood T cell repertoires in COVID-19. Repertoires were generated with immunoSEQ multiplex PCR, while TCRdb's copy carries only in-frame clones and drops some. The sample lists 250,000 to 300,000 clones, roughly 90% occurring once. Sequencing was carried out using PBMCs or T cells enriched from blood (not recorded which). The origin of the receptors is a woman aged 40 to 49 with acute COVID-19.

The chain's CDR3 is CATSDPSGRTDEQFF. The DNA of the CDR3 is TGTGCCACCAGTGACCCCAGCGGGAGGACCGATGAGCAGTTCTTC. This rearrangement joins TRBV24-1 to TRBJ2-1; 9 bases are shared with TRBD2. The CDR3 runs 15 residues. Germline V gene lookup returns CDR1 KGHDR and CDR2 SFDVKD. The V gene end was trimmed by 4 bases and the J gene end by 8 bases; junction bases not matched to a gene: 8.

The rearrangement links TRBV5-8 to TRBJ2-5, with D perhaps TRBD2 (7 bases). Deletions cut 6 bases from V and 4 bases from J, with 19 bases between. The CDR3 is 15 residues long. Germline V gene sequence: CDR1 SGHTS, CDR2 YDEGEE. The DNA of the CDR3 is TGTGCCAGCACCCCCTGGGGGGGGGCAGGAGAGACCCAGTACTTC. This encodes CASTPWGGAGETQYF.

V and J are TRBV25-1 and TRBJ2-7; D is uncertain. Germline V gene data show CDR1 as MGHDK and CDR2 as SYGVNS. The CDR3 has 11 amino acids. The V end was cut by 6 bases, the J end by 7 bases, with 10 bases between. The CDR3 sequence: CASSRITEQYF. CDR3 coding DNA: TGTGCCAGCAGCCGAATAACAGAGCAGTACTTC.

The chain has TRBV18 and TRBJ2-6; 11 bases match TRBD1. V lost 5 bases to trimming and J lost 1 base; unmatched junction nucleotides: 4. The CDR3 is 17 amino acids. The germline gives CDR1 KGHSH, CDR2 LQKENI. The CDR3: CASSAGTGGSGANVLTF. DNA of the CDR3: TGTGCCAGCTCAGCCGGGACAGGGGGTTCTGGGGCCAACGTCCTGACTTTC.

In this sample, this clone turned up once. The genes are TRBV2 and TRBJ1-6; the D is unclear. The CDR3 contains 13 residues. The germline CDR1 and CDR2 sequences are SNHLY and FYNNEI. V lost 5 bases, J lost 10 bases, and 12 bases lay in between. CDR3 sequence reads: CASSTQVLSPLHF. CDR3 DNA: TGTGCCAGCAGTACCCAGGTCCTATCACCCCTCCACTTT.

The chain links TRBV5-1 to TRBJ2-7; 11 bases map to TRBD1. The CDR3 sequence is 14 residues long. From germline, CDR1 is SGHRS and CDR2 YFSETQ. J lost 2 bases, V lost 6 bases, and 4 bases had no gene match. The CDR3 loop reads CASKPGQGAYEQYF. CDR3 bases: TGCGCCAGCAAACCGGGACAGGGGGCCTACGAGCAGTACTTC.

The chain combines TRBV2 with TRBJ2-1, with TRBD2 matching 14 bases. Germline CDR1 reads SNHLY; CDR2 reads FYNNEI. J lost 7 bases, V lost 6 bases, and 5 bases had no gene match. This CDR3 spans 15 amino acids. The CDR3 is CASRGTSGSPNEQFF. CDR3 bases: TGTGCCAGCAGGGGGACTAGCGGGAGTCCAAATGAGCAGTTCTTC.

The CDR3 coding sequence is TGTGCCAGCAGCCCCCGCGTTGGTAGCAATCAGCCCCAGCATTTT. Translating it yields CASSPRVGSNQPQHF. The chain joins TRBV5-8 to TRBJ1-5; D gene ambiguous. Trimming shortened V by 4 bases and J by 0 bases, and 11 bases separated the two germline ends. Looked up from germline, CDR1 is SGHTS and CDR2 is YDEGEE. This CDR3 has 15 amino acids.

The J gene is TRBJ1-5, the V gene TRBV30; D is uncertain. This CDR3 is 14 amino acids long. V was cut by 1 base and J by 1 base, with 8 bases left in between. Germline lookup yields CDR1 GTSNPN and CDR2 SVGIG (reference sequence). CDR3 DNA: TGTGCCTGGAGTGGTAGTGCAAGCAATCAGCCCCAGCATTTT. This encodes CAWSGSASNQPQHF.

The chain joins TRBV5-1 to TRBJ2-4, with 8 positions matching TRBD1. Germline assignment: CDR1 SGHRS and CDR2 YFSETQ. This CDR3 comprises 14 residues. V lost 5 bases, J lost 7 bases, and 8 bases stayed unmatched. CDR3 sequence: CASRTGQGSNIQYF. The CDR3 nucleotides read TGCGCCAGCAGGACCGGACAGGGCTCGAACATTCAGTACTTC.

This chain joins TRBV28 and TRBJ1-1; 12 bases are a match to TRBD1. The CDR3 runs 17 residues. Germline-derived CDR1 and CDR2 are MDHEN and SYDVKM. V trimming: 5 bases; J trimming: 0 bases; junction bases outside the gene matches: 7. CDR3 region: CASSPLGTGGLNTEAFF. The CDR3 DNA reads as TGTGCCAGCAGTCCCTTAGGGACAGGGGGCCTGAACACTGAAGCTTTCTTT.